This T cell receptor beta chain came from a study of blood T cell repertoires in COVID-19 (dated by TCRdb to 2018 to 2020). As for the study more broadly: The collaborator samples originated in the United States, Italy and Spain and spanned the acute and convalescent phases of COVID-19. HLA class I and class II types, where available, came from metadata supplied by the sample provider rather than from assay-based typing. Sample metadata almost always included a de-identified subject ID, COVID-19 status, age in years and sex. Deeply sampled blood TCRbeta repertoires from subjects exposed to, actively infected with, or recovered from COVID-19 were included in the dataset. Samples were obtained from the ongoing ImmuneRACE study (first 160 participants) and from 1,254 subjects provided by 6 global collaborators. The prospective study material was composed of cDNA or gDNA derived from T cells, B-cell-depleted T cells, or PBMCs. The repertoires were released in a freely available public database intended as a resource for research on the immune response to SARS-CoV-2. General study outcomes and caveats: How much clinical and demographic metadata was included differed by source and by participant, and the metadata was provided uncurated.

The collaborating institutions used their own protocols to collect whole blood in K2EDTA tubes. For TCRbeta analysis, collaborators shipped samples as frozen whole blood, isolated PBMCs, or DNA extracted from either of those sample types. The CDR3, from cysteine to phenylalanine, totals 15 residues. This entry keeps only the CDR3 DNA: 45 bases, framed from base 1. Ends trimmed: V by 4 bases, J by 6 bases; bases unmatched to a gene: 6. According to the germline V gene, CDR1 reads SGHTA and CDR2 reads FQGTGA. TCRbeta CDR3 regions were amplified from genomic DNA by means of the immunoSEQ Assay, a bias-controlled multiplex PCR. Under the source paper's analysis protocol: Within the assay, amplification of reference gene primers was used to estimate how many nucleated cells each sample contained. To quantify the absolute abundance of each unique TCRbeta CDR3 rearrangement, sequence reads were collapsed and filtered. For each sample, productive Simpson clonality was calculated as the square root of Simpson's diversity index across productive rearrangements. The clones in this table, taken by TCRdb from immuneACCESS, are in-frame only. Not every clone is retained; where verified, under half of the shortfall comes from an unresolved V gene, and the cause of the rest is unknown. Clone size and the V and J calls come from that table; the DNA yielded D and trimming. The sample table contains around 30,000 clones; only one count was recorded for 65% to 90% of them. In total, the top ten clones hold 17% of the sample.

In this sample, this clone turned up once. It lacks a known antigen. The input lacks base qualities; no much larger clone sits a single base away. This chain joins TRBV7-3 to TRBJ2-2, and 9 bases in between align with TRBD1. This TCR derives from a woman in her sixties or seventies with active COVID-19. Sequencing input: peripheral blood. The CDR3 is CASSSGTGYSGELFF. The DNA sequence is TGTGCCAGCAGCTCCGGGACAGGGTATTCCGGGGAGCTGTTTTTT.